These 10 T cell receptor beta chains originate from one sample sequenced in a study of regulatory T cells in long-lasting Graves disease. The time point denotes: persistent/refractory GD, antithyroid drugs over 5 years with positive TRAb. Extracted RNA from PBMCs served as the source of the TCR library. CDR3 regions were amplified by Arm-PCR using iRepertoire HTBI primers to build TCR beta libraries. TCRdb fed the multiplex PCR reads into MiXCR, producing one record per CDR3 protein. In the table there are about 420,000 distinct CDR3 sequences, 23% of which are singletons. The sequenced sample was peripheral blood mononuclear cells (PBMCs), obtained when the disease was refractory, from a patient treated with antithyroid drugs. The receptors were gathered from a female donor with Graves disease.

This clonotype was detected a few times. The V gene is TRBV18, the J gene TRBJ1-2; tentatively, D is TRBD1 (5 bases). This CDR3 is built from 13 residues. V was pared by 6 bases and J by 8 bases, with 16 bases between. Germline loops: CDR1 KGHSH, CDR2 LQKENI. CDR3 sequence (DNA): TGTGCCAGCTCCGATCGGGACTGGATGGGCTACACCTTC. Residues: CASSDRDWMGYTF.

This clonotype occurred many times. The chain has TRBV2 and TRBJ1-6, with TRBD1 matching over 7 bases. Trimming cost V 0 bases and J 5 bases; bases outside gene matches: 10. The length of the CDR3 is 18 residues. In germline, CDR1 is SNHLY, CDR2 FYNNEI. CDR3 in DNA: TGTGCCAGCAGTGAAGCGCTTTGGCAGGGGGGAAATAATTCACCCCTCCACTTT. Translating gives CASSEALWQGGNNSPLHF.

This chain uses TRBV6-1 with TRBJ1-2; TRBD1 is a possible D gene (5 bases). This CDR3 spans 16 amino acids. The germline CDR1 and CDR2 sequences are MNHNS and SASEGT. Trimming removed 8 bases at V and 2 bases at J, with 21 bases between. CDR3 sequence reads: CASGTPHAIQNYGYTF. The CDR3 coding sequence is TGTGCCAGCGGGACCCCACACGCGATACAGAACTATGGCTACACCTTC.

This clonotype appeared a few times. The rearrangement joins TRBV7-3 to TRBJ1-1; 7 bases line up with TRBD1. This CDR3 comprises 16 residues. The germline V gene encodes CDR1 SGHTA and CDR2 FQGTGA. J lost 6 bases, V lost 5 bases, and 15 bases had no gene match. Here the CDR3 reads CASSPTGQVWIPEAFF. For the CDR3, the DNA is TGTGCCAGCAGCCCGACTGGACAGGTTTGGATCCCTGAAGCTTTCTTT.

In its sample, this clonotype was seen a few times. CDR3: CASSPPDRGSPLHF. CDR3 DNA: TGCGCCAGCAGCCCACCAGACAGGGGTTCACCCCTCCACTTT. The chain carries TRBV5-1 and TRBJ1-6, with 8 bases that match TRBD1. This CDR3 is built from 14 residues. V was pared by 4 bases and J by 9 bases, with 6 bases of the junction left unmatched. Germline assignment: CDR1 SGHRS and CDR2 YFSETQ.

CDR3 sequence (DNA): TGTGCCAGCAGTATGACCAGAACAACTAATGAAAAACTGTTTTTT. It encodes CASSMTRTTNEKLFF. The rearrangement links TRBV27 to TRBJ1-4; D unclear. The CDR3 length is 15 residues. V dropped 5 bases and J dropped 0 bases, with 10 bases sitting between them. CDR1 is MNHEY and CDR2 is SMNVEV in the germline V gene (reference sequence).

The chain links TRBV20-1 to TRBJ2-7, with D maybe TRBD2 (5 bases). Trimming took 6 bases from V and 3 from J, leaving 18 bases between them. The CDR3 is 14 amino acids. Germline assignment: CDR1 DFQATT and CDR2 SNEGSKA (reference sequence). CDR3 coding DNA: TGCAGTGCCATCTATCTCGGGGATTTCTACGAGCAGTACTTC. The encoded protein is CSAIYLGDFYEQYF.

Remarks on this clonotype: A clone one base away is much larger, so this may be a read error. It is likely a read error, because the conserved phenylalanine at the end of the CDR3 is missing. The chain links TRBV28 to TRBJ1-2, with D uncertain. Germline CDR1 and CDR2: MDHEN and SYDVKM. CDR3 length: 17 amino acids. The V gene lost 2 bases and the J gene lost 2 bases, with 18 bases spanning the gap. The CDR3 sequence is CASSLASVGNWNYGYTS. DNA of the CDR3: TGTGCCAGCAGTTTAGCCTCGGTTGGGAATTGGAACTATGGCTACACCTCC.

The V gene is TRBV5-1, the J gene TRBJ1-1; D remains ambiguous. This CDR3 spans 13 amino acids. Trimming shortened V by 3 bases and J by 1 base, and 7 bases separated the two germline ends. The germline V gene has CDR1 SGHRS and CDR2 YFSETQ. In nucleotides, the CDR3 is TGCGCCAGCAGCTGGCAGCCGAACACTGAAGCTTTCTTT. Translated: CASSWQPNTEAFF. The full variable domain, rest sourced from reference TRBV5-1 and TRBJ1-1, is KAGVTQTPRYLIKTRGQQVTLSCSPISGHRSVSWYQQTPGQGLQFLFEYFSETQRNKGNFPGRFSGRQFSNSRSEMNVSTLELGDSALYLCASSWQPNTEAFFGQGTRLTVV.

This clonotype was detected ten times or more. The J gene is TRBJ2-5, the V gene TRBV2; D gene uncertain. This CDR3 has 14 residues. The V end lost 1 base, the J end lost 1 base, and 7 bases lay between the germline ends. Germline V gives CDR1 SNHLY, CDR2 FYNNEI. CDR3: CASSEGHIQETQYF. CDR3 nucleotide sequence: TGTGCCAGCAGTGAAGGGCACATCCAAGAGACCCAGTACTTC.